The clone carrying this T cell receptor beta chain was seen just once. Its specificity is not known. These data originate in a study of cytomegalovirus exposure and HLA in healthy donors. Study outcomes and limitations: Most TCR beta V segments were productive about 87% or about 30% of the time in an earlier analysis. Presence/absence analysis assumed near-uniform sequencing depth across donors.

PCR was performed using 60 Vbeta and 13 Jbeta primers. The protocol was immunoSEQ multiplex PCR, while the TCRdb copy is restricted to in-frame clones and leaves out a portion. The top ten clones hold more than 3% of a sample with 150,000 to 200,000 clones, over 65% of them seen once. Trimming cost V 4 bases and J 4 bases, with 19 bases left between them. Germline V lookup: CDR1 SEHNR, CDR2 FQNEAQ (reference sequence). This CDR3 region has 16 residues. Sequencing was done on a sample of PBMCs. The J gene is TRBJ2-5, the V gene TRBV7-9; maybe TRBD1 (6 bases). The sequence derives from a man aged 35 to 55 in good health and CMV-seropositive. As DNA, the CDR3 is TGTGCCAGCAGCTCGGGCAGGTTGACCAGGGGAGAGACCCAGTACTTC. It codes for CASSSGRLTRGETQYF.